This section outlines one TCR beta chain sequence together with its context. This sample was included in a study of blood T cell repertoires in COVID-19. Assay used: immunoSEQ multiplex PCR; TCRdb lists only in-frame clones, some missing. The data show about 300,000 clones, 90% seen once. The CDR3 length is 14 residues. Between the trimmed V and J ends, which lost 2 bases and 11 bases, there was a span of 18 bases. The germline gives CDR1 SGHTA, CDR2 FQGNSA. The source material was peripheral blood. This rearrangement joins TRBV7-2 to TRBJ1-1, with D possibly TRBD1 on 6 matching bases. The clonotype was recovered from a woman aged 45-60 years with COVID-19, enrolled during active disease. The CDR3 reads CASSLKSAGARAFF. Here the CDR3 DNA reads TGTGCCAGCAGCTTAAAATCCGCGGGGGCGCGGGCTTTCTTT.